The TCR beta chain under discussion was sequenced for a study of cytomegalovirus exposure and HLA in healthy donors. For the study at large: A previous analysis identified approximately 110 million unique TCR beta sequences derived from some 170 million T cells. Findings and caveats of the study: It was approximately 150 TCR beta chains that were listed as cytomegalovirus-associated.

Germline-derived CDR1 and CDR2 are LNHNV and YYDKDF (reference sequence). The CDR3 is 13 residues long. The V and J ends lost 8 bases and 3 bases, in that order; junction bases with no gene match: 6. This clone was counted a few times. The target antigen is unknown. The primer mix had 60 Vbeta and 13 Jbeta primers. The assay was immunoSEQ multiplex PCR, and TCRdb's table has in-frame clones only and misses some. The data contain about 140,000 clones, around 80% of them singletons. This sequence joins TRBV15 and TRBJ1-2, with 7 bases matching TRBD1. The sequenced sample was PBMCs. The sequence came from a man in his forties in good health and CMV-seronegative. CDR3 protein: CATSGGLDYGYTF. In nucleotides, the CDR3 is TGTGCCACCTCAGGGGGACTAGACTATGGCTACACCTTC.